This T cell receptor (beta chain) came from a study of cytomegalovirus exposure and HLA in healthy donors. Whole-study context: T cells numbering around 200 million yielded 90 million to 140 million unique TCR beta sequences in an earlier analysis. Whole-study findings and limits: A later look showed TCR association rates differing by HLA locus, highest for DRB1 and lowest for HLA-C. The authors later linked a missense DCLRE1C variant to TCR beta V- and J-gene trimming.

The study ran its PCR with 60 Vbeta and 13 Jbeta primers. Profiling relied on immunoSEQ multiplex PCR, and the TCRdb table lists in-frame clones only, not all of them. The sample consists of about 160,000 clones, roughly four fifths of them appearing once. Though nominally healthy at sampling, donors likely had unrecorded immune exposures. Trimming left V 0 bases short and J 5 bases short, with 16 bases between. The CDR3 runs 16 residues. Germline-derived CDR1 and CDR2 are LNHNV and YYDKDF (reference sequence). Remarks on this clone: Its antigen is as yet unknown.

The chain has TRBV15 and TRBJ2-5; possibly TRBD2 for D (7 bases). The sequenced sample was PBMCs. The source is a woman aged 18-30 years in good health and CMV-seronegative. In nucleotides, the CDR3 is TGTGCCACCAGCAGAGATTTGGCGGGGGCGCGGGAGACCCAGTACTTC. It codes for CATSRDLAGARETQYF.